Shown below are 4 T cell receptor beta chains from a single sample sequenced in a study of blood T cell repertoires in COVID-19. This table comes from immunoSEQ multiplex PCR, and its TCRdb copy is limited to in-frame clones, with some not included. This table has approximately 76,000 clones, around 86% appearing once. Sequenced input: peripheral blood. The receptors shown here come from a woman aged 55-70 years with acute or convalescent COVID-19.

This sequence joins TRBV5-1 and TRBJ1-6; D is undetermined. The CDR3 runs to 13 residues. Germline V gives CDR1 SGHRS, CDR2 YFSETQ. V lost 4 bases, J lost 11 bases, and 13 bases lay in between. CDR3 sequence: CASSPEFSPPLHF. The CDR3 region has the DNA TGCGCCAGCAGCCCGGAGTTTTCCCCACCCCTCCACTTT.

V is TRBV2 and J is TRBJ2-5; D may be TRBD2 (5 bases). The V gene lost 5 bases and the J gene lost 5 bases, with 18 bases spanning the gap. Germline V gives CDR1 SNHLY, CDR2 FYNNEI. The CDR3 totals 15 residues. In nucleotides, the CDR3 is TGTGCCAGCAGTCCGGGGAGCATCGGAGGCGAGACCCAGTACTTC. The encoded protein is CASSPGSIGGETQYF. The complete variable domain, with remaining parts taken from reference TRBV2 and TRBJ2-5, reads EPEVTQTPSHQVTQMGQEVILRCVPISNHLYFYWYRQILGQKVEFLVSFYNNEISEKSEIFDDQFSVERPDGSNFTLKIRSTKLEDSAMYFCASSPGSIGGETQYFGPGTRLLVL.

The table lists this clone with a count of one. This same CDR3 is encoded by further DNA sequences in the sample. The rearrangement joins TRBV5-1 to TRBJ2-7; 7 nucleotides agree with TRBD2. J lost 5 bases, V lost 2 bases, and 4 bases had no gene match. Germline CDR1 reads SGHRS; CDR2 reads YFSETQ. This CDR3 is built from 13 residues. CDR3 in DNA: TGCGCCAGCAGCTTAGCGGGGAGCGACGAGCAGTACTTC. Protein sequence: CASSLAGSDEQYF.

The CDR3 nucleotides read TGTGCCAGCAGCTTAAGAGGGTCTAACTATGGCTACACCTTC. This encodes CASSLRGSNYGYTF. The chain has TRBV11-2 and TRBJ1-2; D gene ambiguous. The ends were cut back, 2 bases at V and 0 bases at J, with 7 bases in the middle. Germline CDR1 and CDR2: SGHAT and FQNNGV. The CDR3 has 14 amino acids.